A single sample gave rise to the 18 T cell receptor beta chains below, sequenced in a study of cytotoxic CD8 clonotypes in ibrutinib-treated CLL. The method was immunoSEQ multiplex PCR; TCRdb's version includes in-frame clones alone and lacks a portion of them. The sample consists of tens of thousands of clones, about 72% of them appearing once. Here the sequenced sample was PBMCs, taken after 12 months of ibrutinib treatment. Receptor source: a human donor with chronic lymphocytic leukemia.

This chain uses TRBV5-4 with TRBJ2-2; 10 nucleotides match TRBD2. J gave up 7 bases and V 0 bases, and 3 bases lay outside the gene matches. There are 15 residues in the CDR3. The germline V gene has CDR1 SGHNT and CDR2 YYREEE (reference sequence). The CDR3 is CASSLELAGRGELFF. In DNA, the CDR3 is TGTGCCAGCAGCTTGGAACTAGCGGGACGCGGGGAGCTGTTTTTT.

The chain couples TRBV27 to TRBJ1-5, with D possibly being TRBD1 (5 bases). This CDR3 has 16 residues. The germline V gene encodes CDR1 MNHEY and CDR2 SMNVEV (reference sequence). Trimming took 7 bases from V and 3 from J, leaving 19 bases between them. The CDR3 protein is CASKPRGGTFNQPQHF. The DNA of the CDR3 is TGTGCCAGCAAACCGCGGGGGGGGACCTTCAATCAGCCCCAGCATTTT.

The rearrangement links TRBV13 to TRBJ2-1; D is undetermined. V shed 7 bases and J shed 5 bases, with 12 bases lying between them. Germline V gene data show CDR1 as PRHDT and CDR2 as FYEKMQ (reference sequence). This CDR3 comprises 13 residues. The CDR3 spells CASNPVADNEQFF. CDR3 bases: TGTGCCAGCAACCCCGTGGCCGACAATGAGCAGTTCTTC.

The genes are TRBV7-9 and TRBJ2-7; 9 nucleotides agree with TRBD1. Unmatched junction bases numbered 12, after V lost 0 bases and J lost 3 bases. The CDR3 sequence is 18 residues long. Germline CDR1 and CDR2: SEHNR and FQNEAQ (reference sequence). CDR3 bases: TGTGCCAGCAGCTTAGCAGGGACAGGGAAAGGGGGCCTCTACGAGCAGTACTTC. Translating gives CASSLAGTGKGGLYEQYF. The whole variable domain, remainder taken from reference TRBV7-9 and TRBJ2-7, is DTGVSQNPRHKITKRGQNVTFRCDPISEHNRLYWYRQTLGQGPEFLTYFQNEAQLEKSRLLSDRFSAERPKGSFSTLEIQRTEQGDSAMYLCASSLAGTGKGGLYEQYFGPGTRLTVT.

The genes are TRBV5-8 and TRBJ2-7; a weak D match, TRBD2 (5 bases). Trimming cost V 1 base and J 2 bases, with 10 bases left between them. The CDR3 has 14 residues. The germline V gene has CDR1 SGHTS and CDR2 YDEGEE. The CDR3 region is CASSLRPGTYEQYF. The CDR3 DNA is TGTGCCAGCAGCTTGCGGCCGGGAACCTACGAGCAGTACTTC.

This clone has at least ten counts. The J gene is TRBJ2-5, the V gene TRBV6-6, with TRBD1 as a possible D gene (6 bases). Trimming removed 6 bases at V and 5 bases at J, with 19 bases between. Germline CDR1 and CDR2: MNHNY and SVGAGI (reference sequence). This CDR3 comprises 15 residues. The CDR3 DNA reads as TGTGCCAGCAGGCCTTTACTCGAACAGGGCGAGACCCAGTACTTC. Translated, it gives CASRPLLEQGETQYF.

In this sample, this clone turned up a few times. In DNA, the CDR3 is TGTGCCGTTGGGGGTAACTATGGCTACACCTTC. Protein product: CAVGGNYGYTF. This chain links TRBV28 with TRBJ1-2, with TRBD1 as a possible D gene (5 bases). The CDR3 spans 11 residues. Per germline, CDR1 MDHEN and CDR2 SYDVKM. V shed 11 bases and J shed 1 base, with 8 bases lying between them.

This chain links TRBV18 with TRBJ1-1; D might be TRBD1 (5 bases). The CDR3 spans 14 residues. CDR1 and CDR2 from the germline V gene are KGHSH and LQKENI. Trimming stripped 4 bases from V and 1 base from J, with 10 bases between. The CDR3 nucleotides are TGTGCCAGCTCACAGGCTGGGGGGAACACTGAAGCTTTCTTT. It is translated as CASSQAGGNTEAFF.

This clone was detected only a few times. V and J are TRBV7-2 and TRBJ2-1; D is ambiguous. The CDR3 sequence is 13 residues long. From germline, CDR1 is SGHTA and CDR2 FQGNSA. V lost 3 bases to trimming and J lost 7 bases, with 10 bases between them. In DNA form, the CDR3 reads TGTGCCAGCAGCTTGACCAGTCTTAATGAGCAGTTCTTC. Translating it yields CASSLTSLNEQFF.

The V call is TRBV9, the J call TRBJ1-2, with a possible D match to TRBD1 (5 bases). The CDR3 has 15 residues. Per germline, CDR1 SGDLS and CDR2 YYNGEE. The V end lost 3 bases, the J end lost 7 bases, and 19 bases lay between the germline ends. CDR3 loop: CASSEPKAGVGGYTF. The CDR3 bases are TGTGCCAGCAGCGAACCAAAAGCGGGGGTAGGTGGCTACACCTTC.

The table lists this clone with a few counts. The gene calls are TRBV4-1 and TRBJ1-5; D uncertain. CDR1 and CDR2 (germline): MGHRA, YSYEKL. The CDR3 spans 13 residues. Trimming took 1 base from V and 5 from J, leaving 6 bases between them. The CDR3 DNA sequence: TGCGCCAGCAGCCAAGGAATTCATCAGCCCCAGCATTTT. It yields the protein CASSQGIHQPQHF.

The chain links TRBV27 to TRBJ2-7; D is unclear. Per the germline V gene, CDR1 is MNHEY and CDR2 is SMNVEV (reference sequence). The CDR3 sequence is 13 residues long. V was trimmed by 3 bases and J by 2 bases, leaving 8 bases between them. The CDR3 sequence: CASSFRQTYEQYF. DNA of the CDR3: TGTGCCAGCAGTTTCCGGCAGACCTACGAGCAGTACTTC.

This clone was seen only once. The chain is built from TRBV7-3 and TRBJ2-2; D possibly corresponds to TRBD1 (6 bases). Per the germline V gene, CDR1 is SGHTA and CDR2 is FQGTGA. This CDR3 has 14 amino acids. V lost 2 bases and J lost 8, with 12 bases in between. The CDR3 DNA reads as TGTGCCAGCAGCTTATCGCAGGGGCCGGGGGAGCTGTTTTTT. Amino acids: CASSLSQGPGELFF.

This CDR3 is CASSLLAGGPRETQYF. The CDR3 nucleotides are TGTGCCAGCAGCTTGCTAGCGGGAGGGCCTAGGGAGACCCAGTACTTC. This chain links TRBV7-6 with TRBJ2-5, with 12 bases that match TRBD2. The CDR3 runs to 16 residues. Germline trimming cut 3 bases from V and 5 bases from J; bases unmatched to any gene: 7. Germline lookup yields CDR1 SGHVS and CDR2 FNYEAQ.

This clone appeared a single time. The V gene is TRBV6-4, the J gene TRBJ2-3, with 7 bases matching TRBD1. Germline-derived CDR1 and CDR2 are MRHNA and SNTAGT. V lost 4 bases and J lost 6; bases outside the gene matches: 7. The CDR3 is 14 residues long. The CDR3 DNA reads TGTGCCAGCAGTGGGGGACAGTCTTGGGATACGCAGTATTTT. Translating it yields CASSGGQSWDTQYF.

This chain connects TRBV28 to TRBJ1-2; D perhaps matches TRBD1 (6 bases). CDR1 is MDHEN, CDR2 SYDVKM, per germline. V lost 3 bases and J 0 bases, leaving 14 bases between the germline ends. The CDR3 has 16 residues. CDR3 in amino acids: CASSFRGTDPNYGYTF. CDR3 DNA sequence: TGTGCCAGCAGTTTTAGGGGGACGGATCCTAACTATGGCTACACCTTC.

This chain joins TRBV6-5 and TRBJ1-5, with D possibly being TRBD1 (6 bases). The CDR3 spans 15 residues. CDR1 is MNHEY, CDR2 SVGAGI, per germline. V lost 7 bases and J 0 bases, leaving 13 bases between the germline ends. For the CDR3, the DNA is TGTGCCAGCACCAAAGGGGGTTATAGCAATCAGCCCCAGCATTTT. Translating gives CASTKGGYSNQPQHF.

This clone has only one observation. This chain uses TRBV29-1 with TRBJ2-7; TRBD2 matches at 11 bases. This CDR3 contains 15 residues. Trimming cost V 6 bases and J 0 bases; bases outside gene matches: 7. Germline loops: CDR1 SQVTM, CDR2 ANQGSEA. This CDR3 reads CSVNGLAGLSYEQYF. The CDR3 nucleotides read TGCAGCGTCAACGGACTAGCGGGTCTCTCCTACGAGCAGTACTTC.